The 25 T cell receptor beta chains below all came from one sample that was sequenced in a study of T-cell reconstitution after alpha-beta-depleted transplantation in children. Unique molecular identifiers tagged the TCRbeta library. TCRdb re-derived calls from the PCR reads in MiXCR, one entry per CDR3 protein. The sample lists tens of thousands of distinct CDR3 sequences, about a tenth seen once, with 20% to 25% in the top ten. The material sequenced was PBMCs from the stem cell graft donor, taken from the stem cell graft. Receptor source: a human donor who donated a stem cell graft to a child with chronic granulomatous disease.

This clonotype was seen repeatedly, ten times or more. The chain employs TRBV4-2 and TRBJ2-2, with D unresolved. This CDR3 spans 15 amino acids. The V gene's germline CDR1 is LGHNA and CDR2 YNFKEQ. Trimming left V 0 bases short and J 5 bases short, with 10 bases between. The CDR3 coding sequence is TGTGCCAGCAGCCAAGATTACAAGAGAACCGGGGAGCTGTTTTTT. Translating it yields CASSQDYKRTGELFF.

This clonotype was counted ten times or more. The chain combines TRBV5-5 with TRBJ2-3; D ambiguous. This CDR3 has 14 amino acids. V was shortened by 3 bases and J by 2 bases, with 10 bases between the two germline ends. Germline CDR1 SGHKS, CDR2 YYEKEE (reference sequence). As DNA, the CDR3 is TGTGCCAGCAGCTCAGAGTGGAACACAGATACGCAGTATTTT. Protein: CASSSEWNTDTQYF.

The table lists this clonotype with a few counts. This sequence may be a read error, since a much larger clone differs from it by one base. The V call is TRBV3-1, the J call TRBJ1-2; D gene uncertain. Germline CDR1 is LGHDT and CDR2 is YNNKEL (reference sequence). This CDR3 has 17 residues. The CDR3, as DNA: TGTGCCACCAGCCCCTCTTCCAGGACGGCCCTTGACTATGGCTACACCTTC. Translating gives CATSPSSRTALDYGYTF.

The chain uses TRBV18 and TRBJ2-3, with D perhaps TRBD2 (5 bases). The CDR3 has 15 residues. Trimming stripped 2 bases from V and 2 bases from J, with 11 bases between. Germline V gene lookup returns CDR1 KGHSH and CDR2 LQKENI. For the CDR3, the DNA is TGTGCCAGCTCACCAATGAGAGGGAACACAGATACGCAGTATTTT. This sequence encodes CASSPMRGNTDTQYF.

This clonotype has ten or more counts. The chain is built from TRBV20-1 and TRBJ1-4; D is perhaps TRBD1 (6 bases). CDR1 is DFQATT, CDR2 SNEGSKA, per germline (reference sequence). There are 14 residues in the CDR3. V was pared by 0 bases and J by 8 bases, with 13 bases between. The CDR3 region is CSAREPGRGEKLFF. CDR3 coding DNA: TGCAGTGCTAGAGAGCCAGGAAGGGGGGAAAAACTGTTTTTT.

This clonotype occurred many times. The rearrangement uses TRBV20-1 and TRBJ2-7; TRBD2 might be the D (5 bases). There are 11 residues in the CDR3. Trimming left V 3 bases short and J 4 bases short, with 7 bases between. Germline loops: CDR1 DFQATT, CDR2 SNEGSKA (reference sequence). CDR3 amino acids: CSARDFYEQYF. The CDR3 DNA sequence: TGCAGTGCTAGGGACTTTTACGAGCAGTACTTC.

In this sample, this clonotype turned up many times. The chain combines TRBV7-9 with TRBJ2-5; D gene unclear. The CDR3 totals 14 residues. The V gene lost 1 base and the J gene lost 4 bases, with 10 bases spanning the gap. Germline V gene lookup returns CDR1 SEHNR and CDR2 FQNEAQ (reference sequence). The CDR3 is CASSLGQARETQYF. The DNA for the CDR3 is TGTGCCAGCAGCTTAGGGCAAGCGCGAGAGACCCAGTACTTC.

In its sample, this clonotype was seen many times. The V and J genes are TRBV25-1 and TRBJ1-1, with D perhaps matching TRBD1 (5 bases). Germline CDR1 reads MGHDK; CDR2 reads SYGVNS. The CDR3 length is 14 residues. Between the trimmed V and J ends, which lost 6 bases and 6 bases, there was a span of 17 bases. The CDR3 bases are TGTGCCAGCAGAGGGCAGGGTTTAGGGGCTGAAGCTTTCTTT. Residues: CASRGQGLGAEAFF.

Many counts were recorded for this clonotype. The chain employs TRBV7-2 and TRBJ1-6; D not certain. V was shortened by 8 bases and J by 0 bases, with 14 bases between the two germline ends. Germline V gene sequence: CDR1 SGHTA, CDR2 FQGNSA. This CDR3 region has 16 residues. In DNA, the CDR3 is TGTGCCAGCTCGGAGGGTTTAAGCTCCTATAATTCACCCCTCCACTTT. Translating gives CASSEGLSSYNSPLHF. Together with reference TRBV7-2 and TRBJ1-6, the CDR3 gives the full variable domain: GAGVSQSPSNKVTEKGKDVELRCDPISGHTALYWYRQSLGQGLEFLIYFQGNSAPDKSGLPSDRFSAERTGGSVSTLTIQRTQQEDSAVYLCASSEGLSSYNSPLHFGNGTRLTVT.

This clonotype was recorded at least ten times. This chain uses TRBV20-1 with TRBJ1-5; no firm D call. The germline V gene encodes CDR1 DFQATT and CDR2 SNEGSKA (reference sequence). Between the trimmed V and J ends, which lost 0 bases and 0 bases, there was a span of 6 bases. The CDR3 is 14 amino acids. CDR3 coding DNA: TGCAGTGCTAGAGATCGCACTAGCAATCAGCCCCAGCATTTT. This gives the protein CSARDRTSNQPQHF.

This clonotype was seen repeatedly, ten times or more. As DNA, the CDR3 is TGTGCCAGCAGCTTAGAACAGGGGGCTTGGGAGACCCAGTACTTC. This codes for CASSLEQGAWETQYF. This chain joins TRBV7-6 and TRBJ2-5; 9 positions match TRBD1. From germline, CDR1 is SGHVS and CDR2 FNYEAQ. CDR3 length: 15 amino acids. With V trimmed by 1 base and J by 5 bases, 5 bases remained unmatched.

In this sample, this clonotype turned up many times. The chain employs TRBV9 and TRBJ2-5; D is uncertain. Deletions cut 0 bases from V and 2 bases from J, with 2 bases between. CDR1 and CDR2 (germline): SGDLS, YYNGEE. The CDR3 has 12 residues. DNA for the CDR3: TGTGCCAGCAGCGTAGGACAAGAGACCCAGTACTTC. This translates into CASSVGQETQYF.

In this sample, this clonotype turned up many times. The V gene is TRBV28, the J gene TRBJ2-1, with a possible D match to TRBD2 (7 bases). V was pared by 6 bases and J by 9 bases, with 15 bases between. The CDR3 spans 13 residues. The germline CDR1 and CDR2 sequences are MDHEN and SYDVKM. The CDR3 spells CASSNQGRGEQFF. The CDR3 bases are TGTGCCAGCAGCAACCAGGGGAGGGGTGAGCAGTTCTTC. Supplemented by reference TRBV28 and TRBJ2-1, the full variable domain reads DVKVTQSSRYLVKRTGEKVFLECVQDMDHENMFWYRQDPGLGLRLIYFSYDVKMKEKGDIPEGYSVSREKKERFSLILESASTNQTSMYLCASSNQGRGEQFFGPGTRLTVL.

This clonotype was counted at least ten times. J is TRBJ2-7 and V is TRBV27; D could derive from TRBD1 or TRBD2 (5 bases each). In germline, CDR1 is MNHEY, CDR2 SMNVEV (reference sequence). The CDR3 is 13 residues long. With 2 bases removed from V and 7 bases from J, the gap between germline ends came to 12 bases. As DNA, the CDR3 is TGTGCCAGCAGTTTAGGCGCTGAGGGGGAGCAGTACTTC. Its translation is CASSLGAEGEQYF.

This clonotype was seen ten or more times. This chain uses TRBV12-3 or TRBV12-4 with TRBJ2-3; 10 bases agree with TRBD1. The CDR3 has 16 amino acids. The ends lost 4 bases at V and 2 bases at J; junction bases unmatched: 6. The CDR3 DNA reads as TGTGCCAGCAGTTCCCGGGACAGGGGTGTCACAGATACGCAGTATTTT. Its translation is CASSSRDRGVTDTQYF.

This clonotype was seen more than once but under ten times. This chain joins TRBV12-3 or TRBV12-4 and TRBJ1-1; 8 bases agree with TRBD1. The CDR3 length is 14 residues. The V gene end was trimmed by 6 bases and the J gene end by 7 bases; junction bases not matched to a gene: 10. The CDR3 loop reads CASRGRTGINEAFF. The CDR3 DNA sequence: TGTGCCAGCAGGGGTCGGACAGGGATTAATGAAGCTTTCTTT.

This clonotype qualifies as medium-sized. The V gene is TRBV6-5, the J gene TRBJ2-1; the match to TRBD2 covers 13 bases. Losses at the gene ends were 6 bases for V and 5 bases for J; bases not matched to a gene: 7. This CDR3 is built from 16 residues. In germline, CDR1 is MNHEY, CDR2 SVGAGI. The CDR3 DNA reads TGTGCCAGCAGGAGGCCGGGACTAGCGGGGAACAATGAGCAGTTCTTC. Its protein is CASRRPGLAGNNEQFF.

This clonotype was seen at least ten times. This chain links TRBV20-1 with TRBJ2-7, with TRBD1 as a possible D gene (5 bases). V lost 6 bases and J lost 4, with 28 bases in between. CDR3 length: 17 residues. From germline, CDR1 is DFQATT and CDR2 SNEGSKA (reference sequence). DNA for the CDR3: TGCAGTGCCATAAGACGTCCAGTGGGGCAGGGTTATTACGAGCAGTACTTC. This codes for CSAIRRPVGQGYYEQYF.

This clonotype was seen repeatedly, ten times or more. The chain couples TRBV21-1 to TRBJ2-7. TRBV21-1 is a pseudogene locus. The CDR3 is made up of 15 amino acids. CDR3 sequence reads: CASSKAGPPTYEQYF. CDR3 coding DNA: TGTGCCAGCAGCAAAGCGGGACCACCTACCTACGAGCAGTACTTC.

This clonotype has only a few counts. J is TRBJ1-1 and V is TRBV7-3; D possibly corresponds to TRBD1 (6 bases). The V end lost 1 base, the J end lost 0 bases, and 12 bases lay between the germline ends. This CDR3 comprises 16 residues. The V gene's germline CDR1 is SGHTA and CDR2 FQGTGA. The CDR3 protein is CASSLKGGQLNTEAFF. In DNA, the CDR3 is TGTGCCAGCAGCTTAAAAGGTGGACAGTTGAACACTGAAGCTTTCTTT.

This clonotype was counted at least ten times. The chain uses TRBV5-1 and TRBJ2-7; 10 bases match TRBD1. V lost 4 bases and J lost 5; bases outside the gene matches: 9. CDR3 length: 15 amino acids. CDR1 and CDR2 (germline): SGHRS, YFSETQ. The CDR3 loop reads CASSAGTGVRDEQYF. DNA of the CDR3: TGCGCCAGCAGCGCGGGGACAGGGGTCAGGGACGAGCAGTACTTC.

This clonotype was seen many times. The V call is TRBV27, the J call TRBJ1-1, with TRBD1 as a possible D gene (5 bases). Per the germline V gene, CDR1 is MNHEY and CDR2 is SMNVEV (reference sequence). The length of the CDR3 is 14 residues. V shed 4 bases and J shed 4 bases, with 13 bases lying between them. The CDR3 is CASSSQGVRTEAFF. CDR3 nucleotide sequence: TGTGCCAGCAGTTCTCAGGGTGTCCGCACTGAAGCTTTCTTT.

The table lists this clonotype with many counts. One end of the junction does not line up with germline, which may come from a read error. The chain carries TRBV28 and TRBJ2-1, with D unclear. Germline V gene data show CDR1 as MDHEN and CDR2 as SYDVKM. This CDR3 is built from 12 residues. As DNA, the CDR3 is TGTGCCAGCAGCCCCCACCCAGAGTCCCTCGTCTTC. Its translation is CASSPHPESLVF. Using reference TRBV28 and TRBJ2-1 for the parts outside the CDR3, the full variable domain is DVKVTQSSRYLVKRTGEKVFLECVQDMDHENMFWYRQDPGLGLRLIYFSYDVKMKEKGDIPEGYSVSREKKERFSLILESASTNQTSMYLCASSPHPESLVFGPGTRLTVL.

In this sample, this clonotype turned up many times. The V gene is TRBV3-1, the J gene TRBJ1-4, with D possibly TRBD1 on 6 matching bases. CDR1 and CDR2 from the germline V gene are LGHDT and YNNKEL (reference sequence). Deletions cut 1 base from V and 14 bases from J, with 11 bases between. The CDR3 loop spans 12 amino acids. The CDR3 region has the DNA TGTGCCAGCAGCCAAGTAGGGGGAGAGCTGTTTTTT. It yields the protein CASSQVGGELFF.

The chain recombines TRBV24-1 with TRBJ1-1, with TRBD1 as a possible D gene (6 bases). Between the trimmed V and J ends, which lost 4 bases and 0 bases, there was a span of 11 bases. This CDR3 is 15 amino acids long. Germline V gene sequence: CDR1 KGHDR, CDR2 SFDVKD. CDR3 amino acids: CATSDLDSLNTEAFF. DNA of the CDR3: TGTGCCACCAGTGACTTGGACAGCCTGAACACTGAAGCTTTCTTT.